What follows are 3 T cell receptor beta chains derived from one specimen sequenced in a study of vaccination effects on CD4 cells after COVID-19. These receptors have no identified antigens. On day 10 of culture, CD4+ T cells were separated out. PCR-confirmed SARS-CoV-2 infection occurred in the person between March and December 2020. Two-dose BNT162b2 or mRNA-1273 vaccination was given to participants. Sequencing was performed with immunoSEQ multiplex PCR; in TCRdb, only in-frame clones are kept and a portion is missing. The data contain about 34,000 clones, roughly 75% of them singletons. The specimen was CD4+ T cells from PBMCs cultured without peptide, collected after COVID-19 vaccination. Receptor source: a human donor who had a prior SARS-CoV-2 infection.

This chain uses TRBV4-2 with TRBJ1-5, with no clear D. In germline, CDR1 is LGHNA, CDR2 YNFKEQ. The CDR3 length is 14 residues. V lost 0 bases and J lost 6, with 9 bases in between. CDR3 amino acids: CASSQDRSGQPQHF. For the CDR3, the DNA is TGTGCCAGCAGCCAAGATCGGTCAGGTCAGCCCCAGCATTTT.

The chain uses TRBV5-4 and TRBJ1-2, with TRBD1 matching over 7 bases. The ends lost 5 bases at V and 0 bases at J; junction bases unmatched: 4. The CDR3 extends over 14 amino acids. Looked up from germline, CDR1 is SGHNT and CDR2 is YYREEE (reference sequence). In DNA, the CDR3 is TGTGCCAGCAGGGGACAGACTTCTAACTATGGCTACACCTTC. Translating it yields CASRGQTSNYGYTF.

This clone appeared once. This chain uses TRBV13 with TRBJ2-3, with TRBD2 matching 15 bases. Germline CDR1 is PRHDT and CDR2 is FYEKMQ (reference sequence). The CDR3 sequence is 17 residues long. J was trimmed by 3 bases and V by 5 bases; bases with no gene match: 6. This CDR3 is CASSTGLAGGRTDTQYF. In nucleotides, the CDR3 is TGTGCCAGCAGCACCGGACTAGCGGGGGGGCGTACAGATACGCAGTATTTT.